Listed below are T cell receptor beta chains from one sample, sequenced in a study of technical replicates of blood from several donors. Assay used: immunoSEQ multiplex PCR; TCRdb lists only in-frame clones, some missing. The sample lists about 83,000 clones; roughly 96% were seen once. Sequencing was performed on T cells isolated from PBMCs. The origin of the receptors is a human donor in good health. Both conserved end residues are part of each CDR3. Each record gives: CDR3 protein, V gene, D gene. D genes are given only for firm matches.

CDR3: CASSLETGFLLRDKNIQYF
V: TRBV7-2
D: .

CDR3: CASSQDWGQGYGYTF
V: TRBV14
D: TRBD1

CDR3: CASSQDWAGVNYGYTF
V: TRBV4-1
D: .

CDR3: CASSYSPGNPYEQYF
V: TRBV6-5
D: .

CDR3: CASSLYKGTGTYEQYF
V: TRBV5-1
D: TRBD1

CDR3: CASSHKQGASNEQYF
V: TRBV7-2
D: TRBD1

CDR3: CASSQLAGEGSDEQFF
V: TRBV5-1
D: TRBD2

CDR3: CASSQDTEVYEQYF
V: TRBV4-3
D: .

CDR3: CASSKTLTGGSYEQYF
V: TRBV5-4
D: TRBD1

CDR3: CAWSVSGLGSAFF
V: TRBV30
D: .

CDR3: CASSPPGTGGNQPQHF
V: TRBV28
D: TRBD1

CDR3: CASRTGTGNTIYF
V: TRBV6-5
D: .

CDR3: CASSLEGGRTYEQYF
V: TRBV5-4
D: .

CDR3: CASSLLGGSGNTIYF
V: TRBV5-4
D: .

CDR3: CASSEGRRETQYF
V: TRBV6-1
D: .

CDR3: CASRSTGGDQPQHF
V: TRBV6-5
D: TRBD1

CDR3: CASSQGLAVGGEQFF
V: TRBV4-1
D: TRBD2

CDR3: CAIRDSSGRADNEQFF
V: TRBV10-3
D: TRBD2

CDR3: CASSQDPDRYSTEAFF
V: TRBV4-1
D: TRBD1

CDR3: CASSAYAGVYTEAFF
V: TRBV14
D: .

CDR3: CASSFWTTAYEQYF
V: TRBV11-2
D: .

CDR3: CAWSAGNYGYTF
V: TRBV30
D: .

CDR3: CASSQGPGGTEAFF
V: TRBV4-3
D: TRBD1

CDR3: CASSLDRGNTGELFF
V: TRBV5-1
D: TRBD1

CDR3: CASSRSTDTQYF
V: TRBV5-1
D: .

CDR3: CSVLTGHTEAFF
V: TRBV29-1
D: TRBD1

CDR3: CASSFTGMNTEAFF
V: TRBV6-1
D: .

CDR3: CASSLAGISYEQYF
V: TRBV13
D: TRBD2

CDR3: CASSLSLGELFF
V: TRBV28
D: .

CDR3: CAISQGQSNEKLFF
V: TRBV10-3
D: TRBD1

CDR3: CASSPETGAVVGYTF
V: TRBV18
D: TRBD1

CDR3: CASSQTVWSDYGYTF
V: TRBV5-4
D: .

CDR3: CASSLRQGEETQYF
V: TRBV7-2
D: TRBD1

CDR3: CSVEGGGNEQFF
V: TRBV29-1
D: .

CDR3: CASSATGPGQGVYGYTF
V: TRBV9
D: TRBD1

CDR3: CASSLADRGTETQYF
V: TRBV7-7
D: TRBD1

CDR3: CASSFDSLPLVYEQYF
V: TRBV7-9
D: .

CDR3: CASSYGTGGIFPFF
V: TRBV6-5
D: TRBD1

CDR3: CSSFGEKHYNEQFF
V: TRBV29-1
D: .

CDR3: CASEGDRDYEQYF
V: TRBV6-1
D: .

CDR3: CASSLRGMAEKLFF
V: TRBV27
D: .

CDR3: CASQDRSVYGYTF
V: TRBV19
D: TRBD1

CDR3: CAISVMTSDFTGELFF
V: TRBV10-3
D: .

CDR3: CASSLGQGSSYNEQFF
V: TRBV5-1
D: TRBD1

CDR3: CASSLQGSSYEQYF
V: TRBV7-9
D: .

CDR3: CASSLVGSGNTEAFF
V: TRBV27
D: .

CDR3: CASSAQGVTDTGELFF
V: TRBV6-4
D: TRBD1

CDR3: CASSKGRLARQETQYF
V: TRBV21-1
D: .

CDR3: CASREALAGGDTQYF
V: TRBV2
D: TRBD2

CDR3: CASKGGTVAFF
V: TRBV6-8
D: TRBD1

CDR3: CSVGPGTGGEKLFF
V: TRBV29-1
D: TRBD1

CDR3: CASSLAIGQGSYEQYF
V: TRBV5-1
D: TRBD1

CDR3: CASTLGSSYNEQFF
V: TRBV27
D: .

CDR3: CATSEGGGWVTQYF
V: TRBV15
D: .

CDR3: CASSTRQGNEKLFF
V: TRBV19
D: TRBD1

CDR3: CASSILANYEQYF
V: TRBV11-2
D: .

CDR3: CASSLPQGSGYGYTF
V: TRBV2
D: .

CDR3: CASSERLGPYGYTF
V: TRBV2
D: .